This T cell receptor beta chain was profiled in a study of blood T cells in healthy people across ages. This clonotype was detected a few times. Antigen specificity is unknown. Overall study findings and caveats: Not knowing donor CMV status may have confounded expanded clonotype changes. Correlation between TCR beta diversity and naive T cell percentage was strong.

V dropped 1 base and J dropped 5 bases, with 24 bases sitting between them. The V gene's germline CDR1 is DFQATT and CDR2 SNEGSKA (reference sequence). The CDR3 is 17 amino acids. With a J-beta primer mix and a sample-barcoded 5' primer, a second PCR ran roughly 7 to 11 cycles. Each CDR3 protein gets one entry after TCRdb re-called the 5' RACE reads with MiXCR. Of around 780,000 distinct CDR3 sequences in the sample, 56% were seen once. The TCR comes from a man in his forties or fifties in good health. The rearrangement links TRBV20-1 to TRBJ2-7; D is possibly TRBD1 or TRBD2 (5 bases each). The sample comprised blood. CDR3 residues: CSARAYPDGVRGDEQYF. CDR3 DNA sequence: TGCAGTGCTAGAGCTTACCCCGACGGGGTTCGGGGCGACGAGCAGTACTTC.